The 21 T cell receptor beta chains presented below share a single source sample, sequenced in a study of beta chain features in type 1 diabetes. Expressed TCRB transcripts got sequenced, as all isolated RNA was reverse transcribed. TCRdb's table, derived via immunoSEQ multiplex PCR, lists solely in-frame clones and lacks some. The sample lists 200,000 to 250,000 clones, more than 11% occurring once. For these TCRs, the target antigens are not known. Overall study results and limits: Type 1 diabetes patients had TCRB CDR3s that were shorter (moderately but significantly so) in all four CD4+ subsets.

The sample taken for sequencing was naive CD4+ T cells from blood. The receptors derive from a young man with type 1 diabetes.

The chain uses TRBV20-1 and TRBJ2-1; D is perhaps TRBD1 (5 bases). The CDR3 has 11 amino acids. The ends were cut back, 2 bases at V and 11 bases at J, with 10 bases in the middle. CDR1 and CDR2 from the germline V gene are DFQATT and SNEGSKA (reference sequence). The CDR3 coding sequence is TGCAGTGCTAGAAACAGGAAAAAGCAGTTCTTC. Encoded protein: CSARNRKKQFF.

The chain carries TRBV7-9 and TRBJ2-5; D gene uncertain. This CDR3 comprises 11 residues. The V gene lost 5 bases and the J gene lost 3 bases, with 4 bases spanning the gap. CDR1 and CDR2 from the germline V gene are SEHNR and FQNEAQ (reference sequence). The CDR3 spells CASSVEETQYF. In DNA, the CDR3 is TGTGCCAGCAGCGTCGAAGAGACCCAGTACTTC.

This clone was detected only a few times. The genes are TRBV5-1 and TRBJ2-5, with D maybe TRBD2 (6 bases). Germline V gene data show CDR1 as SGHRS and CDR2 as YFSETQ. This CDR3 is 13 amino acids long. V was trimmed by 4 bases and J by 1 base, leaving 8 bases between them. The CDR3 DNA follows: TGCGCCAGCAGCGGAGGGAGCCAAGAGACCCAGTACTTC. Encoded protein: CASSGGSQETQYF.

In its sample, this clone was seen a few times. This chain joins TRBV9 and TRBJ2-3; D uncertain. The V gene's germline CDR1 is SGDLS and CDR2 YYNGEE. The CDR3 is 14 amino acids. The V gene lost 1 base and the J gene lost 2 bases, with 8 bases spanning the gap. The CDR3 here is CASSVSGLTDTQYF. In nucleotides, the CDR3 is TGTGCCAGCAGCGTAAGTGGGCTCACAGATACGCAGTATTTT.

This clone showed up many times. This sequence joins TRBV4-1 and TRBJ2-1, with 9 nucleotides matching TRBD2. The length of the CDR3 is 18 residues. Trimming took 3 bases from V and 3 from J; bases not matched to a gene: 12. Germline V gene data show CDR1 as MGHRA and CDR2 as YSYEKL. The CDR3 nucleotides are TGCGCCAGCAGCCAGGCCTTGTTGGCGGGAGGGCTCTACAATGAGCAGTTCTTC. It translates to CASSQALLAGGLYNEQFF.

This chain uses TRBV6-5 with TRBJ1-1; the D is unclear. V shed 4 bases and J shed 1 base, with 7 bases lying between them. Germline V gene data show CDR1 as MNHEY and CDR2 as SVGAGI. The CDR3 totals 13 residues. The CDR3 nucleotides read TGTGCCAGCAGTTTCGCAGAGAACACTGAAGCTTTCTTT. Translating it yields CASSFAENTEAFF.

The chain is built from TRBV19 and TRBJ2-1, with D hard to call. The CDR3 runs to 15 residues. Germline CDR1 and CDR2: LNHDA and SQIVND (reference sequence). Trimming left V 8 bases short and J 0 bases short, with 14 bases between. CDR3 DNA: TGTGCCAGTTCCCGAAGCCCTAGCTCCTACAATGAGCAGTTCTTC. Translated, it gives CASSRSPSSYNEQFF.

In this sample, this clone turned up once. The chain combines TRBV5-6 with TRBJ2-1, with 15 bases that match TRBD2. This CDR3 is built from 18 residues. CDR1 is SGHDT, CDR2 YYEEEE, per germline. V shed 2 bases, J shed 7 bases, and the junction held 10 bases outside the gene matches. The CDR3 here is CASSFRTSGRAPANEQFF. As DNA, the CDR3 is TGTGCCAGCAGCTTTCGGACTAGCGGGAGGGCGCCAGCTAATGAGCAGTTCTTC.

This clone was observed a few times. The rearrangement links TRBV30 to TRBJ2-7; 10 nucleotides line up with TRBD1. Germline CDR1 reads GTSNPN; CDR2 reads SVGIG (reference sequence). V shed 1 base, J shed 5 bases, and the junction held 11 bases outside the gene matches. This CDR3 is built from 16 residues. This CDR3 is CAWSAGTGVIRNEQYF. CDR3 nucleotide sequence: TGTGCCTGGAGTGCTGGGACAGGGGTTATCAGGAACGAGCAGTACTTC. Full variable domain (remainder filled in from reference TRBV30 and TRBJ2-7): SQTIHQWPATLVQPVGSPLSLECTVEGTSNPNLYWYRQAAGRGLQLLFYSVGIGQISSEVPQNLSASRPQDRQFILSSKKLLLSDSGFYLCAWSAGTGVIRNEQYFGPGTRLTVT.

The V and J genes are TRBV30 and TRBJ2-2; 11 bases fit TRBD2. Germline loops: CDR1 GTSNPN, CDR2 SVGIG (reference sequence). This CDR3 has 15 amino acids. J was trimmed by 2 bases and V by 8 bases; bases with no gene match: 7. The CDR3 DNA follows: TGTGCCCGGACCACTAGCGGGAGAAACACCGGGGAGCTGTTTTTT. Translation gives CARTTSGRNTGELFF. Complete variable domain (other parts from reference TRBV30 and TRBJ2-2): SQTIHQWPATLVQPVGSPLSLECTVEGTSNPNLYWYRQAAGRGLQLLFYSVGIGQISSEVPQNLSASRPQDRQFILSSKKLLLSDSGFYLCARTTSGRNTGELFFGEGSRLTVL.

The chain carries TRBV30 and TRBJ1-5; the D is unclear. The germline V gene encodes CDR1 GTSNPN and CDR2 SVGIG (reference sequence). Trimming pared 3 bases from V and 5 bases from J, leaving 11 bases between. The CDR3 is made up of 13 amino acids. The CDR3 DNA reads TGTGCCTGGAGCTATGCTGGTTATCAGCCCCAGCATTTT. Encoded protein: CAWSYAGYQPQHF.

The sample holds a few counts of this clone. The chain uses TRBV7-9 and TRBJ2-3; TRBD1 matches at 7 bases. The germline gives CDR1 SEHNR, CDR2 FQNEAQ (reference sequence). V shed 2 bases and J 4 bases; nucleotides not matched to a gene: 9. The CDR3 has 16 residues. The CDR3 reads CASSLNGRGSADTQYF. Written as DNA, the CDR3 is TGTGCCAGCAGCTTAAACGGCAGGGGGTCCGCAGATACGCAGTATTTT.

This clone has more than one count but fewer than ten. The J gene is TRBJ2-3, the V gene TRBV30; D perhaps matches TRBD2 (7 bases). Germline CDR1 and CDR2: GTSNPN and SVGIG (reference sequence). This CDR3 comprises 14 residues. Between the trimmed V and J ends, which lost 4 bases and 6 bases, there was a span of 17 bases. CDR3 DNA: TGTGCCTGGACGGGGGGCCAAATCTCTGATACGCAGTATTTT. It is translated as CAWTGGQISDTQYF.

This chain links TRBV7-9 with TRBJ1-2; TRBD1 matches at 10 bases. Germline V lookup: CDR1 SEHNR, CDR2 FQNEAQ (reference sequence). The V and J ends lost 5 bases and 7 bases, in that order; junction bases with no gene match: 13. This CDR3 has 16 amino acids. This CDR3 is CASSRPTTGGQGGYTF. CDR3 bases: TGTGCCAGCAGCCGCCCAACGACAGGGGGCCAGGGTGGCTACACCTTC.

V usage is TRBV5-1 and J usage is TRBJ2-2, with TRBD2 as a possible D gene (5 bases). Germline CDR1 reads SGHRS; CDR2 reads YFSETQ. The CDR3 covers 16 residues. Trimming took off 3 bases at V and 4 bases at J, with 16 bases between the two ends. The CDR3 reads CASSSASGMFTGELFF. CDR3 DNA sequence: TGCGCCAGCAGCTCCGCGTCGGGGATGTTCACCGGGGAGCTGTTTTTT.

This clone showed up just a few times. This chain links TRBV4-1 with TRBJ2-3; 7 nucleotides agree with TRBD2. With V trimmed by 4 bases and J by 2 bases, 9 bases remained unmatched. The length of the CDR3 is 16 residues. Germline V lookup: CDR1 MGHRA, CDR2 YSYEKL. The CDR3 DNA is TGCGCCAGCAGCCCCTACACGGGGGGACTCACAGATACGCAGTATTTT. Translating gives CASSPYTGGLTDTQYF.

The chain combines TRBV7-2 with TRBJ2-2, with 7 bases lining up with TRBD2. The CDR3 spans 15 residues. V was pared by 2 bases and J by 1 base, with 1 base of the junction left unmatched. Germline CDR1 reads SGHTA; CDR2 reads FQGNSA. The CDR3 protein is CASSLLAVNTGELFF. CDR3 bases: TGTGCCAGCAGCTTACTAGCGGTGAACACCGGGGAGCTGTTTTTT.

This chain links TRBV2 with TRBJ1-1, with D tentatively TRBD1 (5 bases). Trimming removed 4 bases at V and 5 bases at J, with 11 bases between. Germline V gene sequence: CDR1 SNHLY, CDR2 FYNNEI. CDR3 length: 13 residues. The CDR3 loop is CASSARGGTEAFF. The CDR3 DNA follows: TGTGCCAGCAGTGCAAGGGGTGGAACTGAAGCTTTCTTT.

This clone was seen only a few times. The rearrangement joins TRBV13 to TRBJ1-2; D unresolved. Germline lookup yields CDR1 PRHDT and CDR2 FYEKMQ (reference sequence). CDR3 length equals 15 residues. Between the trimmed V and J ends, which lost 0 bases and 4 bases, there was a span of 12 bases. Written as DNA, the CDR3 is TGTGCCAGCAGCTTAGGACAGCCGGCCAGCTATGGCTACACCTTC. Amino acids: CASSLGQPASYGYTF.

In its sample, this clone was seen a few times. The sample has other DNA sequences that encode this CDR3 too. V and J are TRBV29-1 and TRBJ1-1, with 10 bases lining up with TRBD1. V shed 1 base, J shed 5 bases, and the junction held 1 base outside the gene matches. The CDR3 loop spans 13 amino acids. Germline CDR1 reads SQVTM; CDR2 reads ANQGSEA. This CDR3 is CSVEGTGGTEAFF. CDR3 nucleotide sequence: TGCAGCGTTGAAGGGACAGGGGGAACTGAAGCTTTCTTT. The complete variable domain, with remaining parts taken from reference TRBV29-1 and TRBJ1-1, reads SAVISQKPSRDICQRGTSLTIQCQVDSQVTMMFWYRQQPGQSLTLIATANQGSEATYESGFVIDKFPISRPNLTFSTLTVSNMSPEDSSIYLCSVEGTGGTEAFFGQGTRLTVV.

The chain has TRBV27 and TRBJ1-1; no clear D gene. Trimming took 5 bases from V and 1 from J, leaving 8 bases between them. The V gene's germline CDR1 is MNHEY and CDR2 SMNVEV (reference sequence). This CDR3 is 13 amino acids long. CDR3 region: CASSNIRNTEAFF. CDR3 DNA: TGTGCCAGCAGTAACATAAGGAACACTGAAGCTTTCTTT.